These 30 T cell receptor beta chains originate from one sample sequenced in a study of blood T cell repertoires in COVID-19. Repertoires were generated with immunoSEQ multiplex PCR, while TCRdb's copy carries only in-frame clones and drops some. The sample holds a few hundred thousand clones, 75% to 90% seen once. The sample was PBMCs or T cells enriched from blood (not recorded which). The receptor source for this set is a woman between 45 and 65 years old who had recovered from COVID-19.

The genes are TRBV5-1 and TRBJ2-6; 9 bases match TRBD1. The CDR3 runs 18 residues. From germline, CDR1 is SGHRS and CDR2 YFSETQ. After removal of 8 bases from V and 3 bases from J, the junction contained 15 bases not matched to a gene. The CDR3 spells CASEISGYRGLGANVLTF. CDR3 sequence (DNA): TGCGCCAGTGAGATTAGTGGTTACAGGGGGCTTGGGGCCAACGTCCTGACTTTC.

V usage is TRBV5-1 and J usage is TRBJ1-4, with 7 positions matching TRBD1. The V gene end was trimmed by 4 bases and the J gene end by 8 bases; junction bases not matched to a gene: 11. Germline V CDR1 and CDR2: SGHRS, YFSETQ. The CDR3 runs to 15 residues. This CDR3 is CASSEIQGYVEKLFF. The CDR3 DNA follows: TGCGCCAGCAGCGAAATACAGGGGTATGTAGAAAAACTGTTTTTT.

The chain is built from TRBV2 and TRBJ2-7, with 11 bases fitting TRBD1. This CDR3 has 14 residues. Looked up from germline, CDR1 is SNHLY and CDR2 is FYNNEI. J was trimmed by 4 bases and V by 9 bases; bases with no gene match: 8. CDR3 loop: CASRRDRGFYEQYF. The CDR3 DNA follows: TGTGCCAGTCGGCGGGACAGGGGGTTTTACGAGCAGTACTTC.

V and J are TRBV3-1 (or the pseudogene TRBV3-2) and TRBJ1-1; D remains unclear. The CDR3 sequence is 14 residues long. Trimming pared 2 bases from V and 11 bases from J, leaving 18 bases between. The germline V gene encodes CDR1 LGHDT and CDR2 YNNKEL (reference sequence). As DNA, the CDR3 is TGTGCCAGCAGCCAATATAGCCGGGAGGAAGCGGCTTTCTTT. This gives the protein CASSQYSREEAAFF.

The CDR3 bases are TGCGCCAGCAGCCAATACCCCTACAGGGTTGGCAATCAGCCCCAGCATTTT. It codes for CASSQYPYRVGNQPQHF. The chain recombines TRBV4-1 with TRBJ1-5; possible D gene TRBD1, 6 bases. This CDR3 is built from 17 residues. V was clipped by 2 bases and J by 2 bases, with 16 bases between them. The germline V gene encodes CDR1 MGHRA and CDR2 YSYEKL.

The chain joins TRBV2 to TRBJ1-1; D gene unclear. CDR3 length equals 13 residues. The germline CDR1 and CDR2 sequences are SNHLY and FYNNEI. Trimming cost V 10 bases and J 0 bases, with 12 bases left between them. CDR3 in DNA: TGTGCCAACGAGGGTGGGCTGAACACTGAAGCTTTCTTT. Translating gives CANEGGLNTEAFF. Together with reference TRBV2 and TRBJ1-1, the CDR3 gives the full variable domain: EPEVTQTPSHQVTQMGQEVILRCVPISNHLYFYWYRQILGQKVEFLVSFYNNEISEKSEIFDDQFSVERPDGSNFTLKIRSTKLEDSAMYFCANEGGLNTEAFFGQGTRLTVV.

The chain uses TRBV10-2 and TRBJ2-5; TRBD1 matches at 7 bases. After removal of 8 bases from V and 3 bases from J, the junction contained 15 bases not matched to a gene. This CDR3 region has 16 residues. Per the germline V gene, CDR1 is WSHSY and CDR2 is SAAADI. Here the CDR3 reads CASSRSPGQSKETQYF. CDR3 nucleotide sequence: TGCGCCAGCTCACGATCTCCGGGACAGAGCAAAGAGACCCAGTACTTC.

The chain uses TRBV9 and TRBJ2-3, with D maybe TRBD2 (5 bases). CDR1 is SGDLS, CDR2 YYNGEE, per germline. The CDR3 has 14 residues. Trimming removed 5 bases from V and 2 bases from J, with 12 bases in between. CDR3 sequence reads: CASSTGISTDTQYF. As DNA, the CDR3 is TGTGCCAGCAGTACCGGGATCTCCACAGATACGCAGTATTTT.

This rearrangement joins TRBV6-5 to TRBJ2-3, with TRBD2 matching 16 bases. This CDR3 is 15 amino acids long. J gave up 3 bases and V 6 bases, and 0 bases lay outside the gene matches. The germline V gene encodes CDR1 MNHEY and CDR2 SVGAGI. The CDR3 is CASRGLAGGTDTQYF. The CDR3 DNA is TGTGCCAGCAGGGGACTAGCGGGAGGGACAGATACGCAGTATTTT.

V is TRBV2 and J is TRBJ1-1, with a tentative D call TRBD1 (5 bases). This CDR3 region has 14 residues. V gave up 7 bases and J gave up 4 bases, with 16 bases separating them. Germline assignment: CDR1 SNHLY and CDR2 FYNNEI. CDR3: CASTKDRVGTEAFF. CDR3 nucleotides: TGTGCCAGCACTAAAGACAGAGTCGGCACTGAAGCTTTCTTT.

This clone was counted between two and nine times. The chain joins TRBV11-2 to TRBJ2-1, with 7 bases matching TRBD2. Trimming took 0 bases from V and 6 from J; bases not matched to a gene: 11. CDR3 length: 17 amino acids. From germline, CDR1 is SGHAT and CDR2 FQNNGV. Here the CDR3 reads CASSLDRVGGPRNEQFF. The CDR3 region has the DNA TGTGCCAGCAGCTTAGATCGGGTGGGAGGGCCTCGCAATGAGCAGTTCTTC.

CDR3 sequence reads: CSAGDTYQPQHF. In DNA, the CDR3 is TGCAGCGCCGGCGACACTTATCAGCCCCAGCATTTT. This rearrangement joins TRBV29-1 to TRBJ1-5; no firm D call. Germline values: CDR1 SQVTM, CDR2 ANQGSEA. The CDR3 is made up of 12 amino acids. The V end was cut by 7 bases, the J end by 5 bases, with 12 bases between. Based on the CDR3 plus reference TRBV29-1 and TRBJ1-5, the full variable domain is SAVISQKPSRDICQRGTSLTIQCQVDSQVTMMFWYRQQPGQSLTLIATANQGSEATYESGFVIDKFPISRPNLTFSTLTVSNMSPEDSSIYLCSAGDTYQPQHFGDGTRLSIL.

The chain employs TRBV7-6 and TRBJ1-3; the D gene is possibly TRBD1 (6 bases). The CDR3 is 15 amino acids. The V end lost 1 base, the J end lost 2 bases, and 9 bases lay between the germline ends. CDR1 and CDR2 (germline): SGHVS, FNYEAQ. The CDR3 DNA reads as TGTGCCAGCAGCTTAGGAGCAGGGGCTGGAAACACCATATATTTT. Its protein is CASSLGAGAGNTIYF.

V and J are TRBV28 and TRBJ1-1; the match to TRBD1 covers 9 bases. Germline V gene lookup returns CDR1 MDHEN and CDR2 SYDVKM. Losses at the gene ends were 4 bases for V and 1 base for J; bases not matched to a gene: 13. CDR3 length equals 18 residues. DNA for the CDR3: TGTGCCAGCAGTTCCCCACACGGGGACAGGGTAGAGAACACTGAAGCTTTCTTT. Protein sequence: CASSSPHGDRVENTEAFF. Full variable domain (remainder filled in from reference TRBV28 and TRBJ1-1): DVKVTQSSRYLVKRTGEKVFLECVQDMDHENMFWYRQDPGLGLRLIYFSYDVKMKEKGDIPEGYSVSREKKERFSLILESASTNQTSMYLCASSSPHGDRVENTEAFFGQGTRLTVV.

The CDR3 protein is CAWSVRQNQPQHF. In DNA form, the CDR3 reads TGTGCCTGGAGTGTGAGACAGAATCAGCCCCAGCATTTT. V gene TRBV30 combines with J gene TRBJ1-5; TRBD1 might be the D (5 bases). Germline V gene sequence: CDR1 GTSNPN, CDR2 SVGIG (reference sequence). There are 13 residues in the CDR3. V was clipped by 0 bases and J by 4 bases, with 7 bases between them.

The J gene is TRBJ2-5, the V gene TRBV30, with D unclear. V lost 2 bases, J lost 1 base, and 5 bases lay in between. This CDR3 region has 12 residues. Germline V gene sequence: CDR1 GTSNPN, CDR2 SVGIG (reference sequence). CDR3: CAWSRSQETQYF. CDR3 DNA: TGTGCCTGGAGTCGCAGCCAAGAGACCCAGTACTTC. Together with reference TRBV30 and TRBJ2-5, the CDR3 gives the full variable domain: SQTIHQWPATLVQPVGSPLSLECTVEGTSNPNLYWYRQAAGRGLQLLFYSVGIGQISSEVPQNLSASRPQDRQFILSSKKLLLSDSGFYLCAWSRSQETQYFGPGTRLLVL.

This chain uses TRBV5-5 with TRBJ1-5, with D uncertain. CDR1 and CDR2 from the germline V gene are SGHKS and YYEKEE (reference sequence). The CDR3 is 15 residues long. The V end was cut by 0 bases, the J end by 2 bases, with 9 bases between. CDR3 nucleotides: TGTGCCAGCAGCTTGGGGGTCGCGGGCAATCAGCCCCAGCATTTT. This codes for CASSLGVAGNQPQHF.

V is TRBV5-5 and J is TRBJ2-6; no clear D gene. From germline, CDR1 is SGHKS and CDR2 YYEKEE (reference sequence). This CDR3 is 16 amino acids long. V shed 0 bases and J shed 1 base, with 8 bases lying between them. CDR3 amino acids: CASSLGVLSGANVLTF. CDR3 coding DNA: TGTGCCAGCAGCTTGGGCGTCTTATCTGGGGCCAACGTCCTGACTTTC.

CDR3 amino acids: CASSARRGQGLMNTEAFF. CDR3 nucleotides: TGTGCCAGCAGTGCCCGCAGGGGACAGGGGTTAATGAACACTGAAGCTTTCTTT. The genes are TRBV6-1 and TRBJ1-1; TRBD1 matches 10 bases. From germline, CDR1 is MNHNS and CDR2 SASEGT. This CDR3 is built from 18 residues. The trim removed 4 bases at V and 0 bases at J, leaving 11 bases unmatched.

The V call is TRBV7-9, the J call TRBJ2-7, with D unclear. Trimming took off 0 bases at V and 4 bases at J, with 10 bases between the two ends. Germline values: CDR1 SEHNR, CDR2 FQNEAQ (reference sequence). The CDR3 runs to 14 residues. As DNA, the CDR3 is TGTGCCAGCAGCTTAGCGCGAACAGCTTACGAGCAGTACTTC. It codes for CASSLARTAYEQYF. Full variable domain (missing parts from reference TRBV7-9 and TRBJ2-7): DTGVSQNPRHKITKRGQNVTFRCDPISEHNRLYWYRQTLGQGPEFLTYFQNEAQLEKSRLLSDRFSAERPKGSFSTLEIQRTEQGDSAMYLCASSLARTAYEQYFGPGTRLTVT.

This clone was detected once. This chain uses TRBV24-1 with TRBJ2-2; tentatively, D is TRBD1 (5 bases). Deletions cut 2 bases from V and 1 base from J, with 10 bases between. The germline gives CDR1 KGHDR, CDR2 SFDVKD. The CDR3 spans 16 residues. The CDR3 loop is CATSDYGHKNTGELFF. The CDR3 coding sequence is TGTGCCACCAGTGATTACGGACACAAGAACACCGGGGAGCTGTTTTTT.

The chain employs TRBV29-1 and TRBJ2-1, with TRBD1 matching 10 bases. The V gene end was trimmed by 4 bases and the J gene end by 4 bases; junction bases not matched to a gene: 16. Germline CDR1 SQVTM, CDR2 ANQGSEA. The CDR3 length is 18 residues. Here the CDR3 reads CSVGRQGAWDWGYNEQFF. CDR3 DNA: TGCAGCGTTGGCCGACAGGGGGCTTGGGACTGGGGATACAATGAGCAGTTCTTC.

This clone was counted only a few times. The rearrangement joins TRBV19 to TRBJ1-2; TRBD1 is a possible D gene (6 bases). V lost 2 bases, J lost 7 bases, and 14 bases lay in between. Germline CDR1 is LNHDA and CDR2 is SQIVND (reference sequence). The CDR3 sequence is 14 residues long. The CDR3 sequence: CASSITYRVGGYTF. CDR3 bases: TGTGCCAGTAGTATAACCTACAGGGTTGGTGGCTACACCTTC. Full variable domain (outside the CDR3, taken from reference TRBV19 and TRBJ1-2): DGGITQSPKYLFRKEGQNVTLSCEQNLNHDAMYWYRQDPGQGLRLIYYSQIVNDFQKGDIAEGYSVSREKKESFPLTVTSAQKNPTAFYLCASSITYRVGGYTFGSGTRLTVV.

The chain couples TRBV19 to TRBJ1-6, with D uncertain. Trimming pared 5 bases from V and 13 bases from J, leaving 15 bases between. This CDR3 region has 13 residues. Germline V gene data show CDR1 as LNHDA and CDR2 as SQIVND (reference sequence). Written as DNA, the CDR3 is TGTGCCAGTAGTTCGGACTTGTCGTCCCCCCTCCACTTT. Translation gives CASSSDLSSPLHF.

In this sample, this clone turned up a few times. This chain uses TRBV10-3 with TRBJ2-7, with 8 bases lining up with TRBD2. V shed 2 bases and J 6 bases; nucleotides not matched to a gene: 6. The CDR3 is 14 residues long. CDR1 and CDR2 (germline): ENHRY, SYGVKD. Written as DNA, the CDR3 is TGTGCCATCAGTGAGACGAGCGGGAGCTTCGAGCAGTACTTC. Its protein product is CAISETSGSFEQYF.

The rearrangement links TRBV28 to TRBJ2-5; D not resolved. V gave up 3 bases and J gave up 5 bases, with 4 bases separating them. The germline V gene encodes CDR1 MDHEN and CDR2 SYDVKM. The CDR3 length is 11 residues. The CDR3 region is CASSFSETQYF. CDR3 DNA sequence: TGTGCCAGCAGTTTTTCGGAGACCCAGTACTTC.

V gene TRBV19 combines with J gene TRBJ1-5; 7 nucleotides agree with TRBD1. This CDR3 is built from 14 residues. Trimming cost V 6 bases and J 1 base; bases outside gene matches: 3. Germline CDR1 and CDR2: LNHDA and SQIVND (reference sequence). The CDR3 nucleotides read TGTGCCAGTAGGGTCAGGGGGAGCAATCAGCCCCAGCATTTT. Protein sequence: CASRVRGSNQPQHF.

The V call is TRBV4-2, the J call TRBJ2-5, with a tentative D call TRBD2 (6 bases). Germline-derived CDR1 and CDR2 are LGHNA and YNFKEQ. The CDR3 is 15 amino acids. V lost 4 bases and J 0 bases, leaving 12 bases between the germline ends. CDR3 coding DNA: TGTGCCAGCAGCCCAGGAGGGCAGAACCAAGAGACCCAGTACTTC. Its translation: CASSPGGQNQETQYF.

The chain couples TRBV5-1 to TRBJ2-1; 9 bases agree with TRBD2. J lost 5 bases, V lost 5 bases, and 5 bases had no gene match. Germline V gives CDR1 SGHRS, CDR2 YFSETQ. This CDR3 has 14 residues. The CDR3 protein is CASRTSGPNNEQFF. The CDR3 bases are TGCGCCAGCAGGACTAGCGGCCCCAACAATGAGCAGTTCTTC.

The CDR3 sequence: CASSPGLAVRTGELFF. The CDR3 region has the DNA TGTGCCAGCAGCCCCGGACTAGCGGTACGCACCGGGGAGCTGTTTTTT. The genes are TRBV11-2 and TRBJ2-2, with 10 positions matching TRBD2. Germline V lookup: CDR1 SGHAT, CDR2 FQNNGV. The CDR3 is 16 amino acids. J gave up 4 bases and V 5 bases, and 7 bases lay outside the gene matches.